This entry concerns a single TCR beta chain. Its target is unknown. There are 15 residues in the CDR3. CDR1 and CDR2 (germline): SGHRS, YFSETQ. V was trimmed by 4 bases and J by 0 bases, leaving 14 bases between them. The data are from a study of cytomegalovirus exposure and HLA in healthy donors. Study findings and constraints: Researchers counted roughly 160 TCR beta chains as cytomegalovirus-associated. Later analysis suggested links between common viral pathogens and several top significant clusters.

It was with 60 Vbeta and 13 Jbeta primers that the PCR ran. Only in-frame clones appear in the TCRdb table, and some are missing; sequencing was by immunoSEQ multiplex PCR. The repertoire holds about 130,000 clones, with 80% as singletons. V usage is TRBV5-1 and J usage is TRBJ2-7, with D possibly TRBD1 on 6 matching bases. The specimen was PBMCs. The TCR sequence derives from a man aged 25-45 years in good health and CMV-seropositive. CDR3 sequence reads: CASSATGHSSYEQYF. The CDR3 region has the DNA TGCGCCAGCAGCGCCACGGGACATAGCTCCTACGAGCAGTACTTC.